Shown below are 19 T cell receptor beta chains from a single sample sequenced in a study of T cells after yellow fever vaccination. TCRdb analysed the 5' RACE reads with MiXCR anew, one entry per CDR3 protein. In the table there are hundreds of thousands of distinct CDR3 sequences, about 14% of which are singletons. This material consisted of PBMCs, taken on the day of the yellow fever booster vaccination. The receptors come from a man aged 25-45 years who received the YFV17D yellow fever vaccine.

This clonotype was detected only a few times. The V and J genes are TRBV18 and TRBJ2-1; D is unclear. The CDR3 spans 16 residues. Between the trimmed V and J ends, which lost 0 bases and 3 bases, there was a span of 12 bases. In germline, CDR1 is KGHSH, CDR2 LQKENI. The CDR3 is CASSPPSQRLYNEQFF. DNA for the CDR3: TGTGCCAGCTCACCACCGTCCCAGCGCCTCTACAATGAGCAGTTCTTC.

There are a few counts of this clonotype. The rearrangement uses TRBV5-1 and TRBJ1-5; D remains unclear. Germline values: CDR1 SGHRS, CDR2 YFSETQ. The V end lost 7 bases, the J end lost 10 bases, and 18 bases lay between the germline ends. This CDR3 has 13 residues. This CDR3 reads CASRPGEKQPQHF. DNA of the CDR3: TGCGCCAGCCGGCCGGGCGAGAAGCAACCCCAGCATTTT.

This clonotype was counted between two and nine times. The rearrangement joins TRBV4-1 to TRBJ2-7, with 7 bases that match TRBD1. Germline lookup yields CDR1 MGHRA and CDR2 YSYEKL. V trimming: 2 bases; J trimming: 3 bases; junction bases outside the gene matches: 4. CDR3 size: 14 residues. CDR3: CASSQTGTDYEQYF. The DNA for the CDR3 is TGCGCCAGCAGCCAAACTGGGACAGACTACGAGCAGTACTTC.

This clonotype was recorded once. The gene calls are TRBV5-1 and TRBJ2-5, with 9 positions matching TRBD2. Germline CDR1 reads SGHRS; CDR2 reads YFSETQ. V lost 7 bases and J lost 4; bases outside the gene matches: 14. The CDR3 extends over 16 amino acids. CDR3 bases: TGCGCCAGCGAGACCGGCGGGAGGGGTCAAGGAGAGACCCAGTACTTC. This encodes CASETGGRGQGETQYF. Combining the CDR3 with reference TRBV5-1 and TRBJ2-5 gives the whole variable domain KAGVTQTPRYLIKTRGQQVTLSCSPISGHRSVSWYQQTPGQGLQFLFEYFSETQRNKGNFPGRFSGRQFSNSRSEMNVSTLELGDSALYLCASETGGRGQGETQYFGPGTRLLVL.

V is TRBV29-1 and J is TRBJ2-3; D is perhaps TRBD2 (5 bases). The germline V gene encodes CDR1 SQVTM and CDR2 ANQGSEA. V lost 6 bases to trimming and J lost 3 bases, with 10 bases between them. This CDR3 has 12 amino acids. CDR3 in DNA: TGCAGCGTACTCCAGCGGACAGATACGCAGTATTTT. Translating gives CSVLQRTDTQYF.

The chain is built from TRBV5-1 and TRBJ2-3, with a weak D call TRBD1 (6 bases). The CDR3 sequence is 16 residues long. Trimming cost V 1 base and J 4 bases, with 16 bases left between them. The germline V gene has CDR1 SGHRS and CDR2 YFSETQ. The CDR3 spells CASSLSSGQYADTQYF. The CDR3 nucleotides read TGCGCCAGCAGCTTGAGCTCCGGACAGTACGCAGATACGCAGTATTTT.

This clonotype was counted only a few times. The chain is built from TRBV20-1 and TRBJ1-5; 7 bases are a match to TRBD1. Trimming removed 2 bases from V and 7 bases from J; junction bases left unmatched: 8. This CDR3 spans 14 amino acids. The germline gives CDR1 DFQATT, CDR2 SNEGSKA (reference sequence). CDR3 coding DNA: TGCAGTGCTAGAAATGACAGGGATGACCAGCCCCAGCATTTT. Amino acids: CSARNDRDDQPQHF.

The chain carries TRBV14 and TRBJ1-3, with D unresolved. Germline lookup yields CDR1 SGHDN and CDR2 FVKESK. The CDR3 runs 13 residues. V lost 5 bases, J lost 3 bases, and 8 bases lay in between. The CDR3 is CASSFAVGNTIYF. Here the CDR3 DNA reads TGTGCCAGCAGCTTCGCGGTTGGAAACACCATATATTTT.

The rearrangement uses TRBV20-1 and TRBJ2-1; D ambiguous. The germline V gene encodes CDR1 DFQATT and CDR2 SNEGSKA (reference sequence). The CDR3 extends over 10 amino acids. The CDR3: CSIDRAEKFF. CDR3 coding DNA: TGCAGCATTGATCGGGCGGAGAAGTTCTTC.

This clonotype occurred a few times. The rearrangement uses TRBV5-1 and TRBJ1-2; D is possibly TRBD1 (5 bases). Germline assignment: CDR1 SGHRS and CDR2 YFSETQ. This CDR3 region has 15 residues. Trimming shortened V by 4 bases and J by 3 bases, and 16 bases separated the two germline ends. The CDR3 bases are TGCGCCAGCAGCCAAGGGACGGAGAGATACTATGGCTACACCTTC. It yields the protein CASSQGTERYYGYTF. The complete variable domain, with remaining parts taken from reference TRBV5-1 and TRBJ1-2, reads KAGVTQTPRYLIKTRGQQVTLSCSPISGHRSVSWYQQTPGQGLQFLFEYFSETQRNKGNFPGRFSGRQFSNSRSEMNVSTLELGDSALYLCASSQGTERYYGYTFGSGTRLTVV.

There are many counts of this clonotype. The chain employs TRBV5-1 and TRBJ2-5; 7 positions agree with TRBD2. In germline, CDR1 is SGHRS, CDR2 YFSETQ. There are 14 residues in the CDR3. The junction had 3 bases not matched to a gene; V was cut back by 4 bases and J by 0 bases. CDR3 sequence (DNA): TGCGCCAGCAGCCCACTAGCGTACCAAGAGACCCAGTACTTC. This codes for CASSPLAYQETQYF.

This clonotype was seen a handful of times. V gene TRBV6-1 combines with J gene TRBJ2-1, with 16 bases matching TRBD2. V gave up 5 bases and J gave up 1 base; unmatched junction bases: 8. This CDR3 has 19 amino acids. Germline V gene sequence: CDR1 MNHNS, CDR2 SASEGT. As DNA, the CDR3 is TGTGCCAGCAGTCCCCCAGCGGGACTAGCGGGAGGGTCCTACAATGAGCAGTTCTTC. It translates to CASSPPAGLAGGSYNEQFF.

This clonotype was counted only a few times. The rearrangement joins TRBV10-3 to TRBJ2-3, with D unclear. Trimming took off 4 bases at V and 1 base at J, with 3 bases between the two ends. Germline V lookup: CDR1 ENHRY, CDR2 SYGVKD. The CDR3 has 12 residues. DNA of the CDR3: TGTGCCATCAGTGTTGGCACAGATACGCAGTATTTT. Protein: CAISVGTDTQYF.

This CDR3 reads CASQGRTPIYNEQFF. The CDR3 coding sequence is TGTGCCAGCCAGGGCCGGACTCCAATTTACAATGAGCAGTTCTTC. V and J are TRBV9 and TRBJ2-1; possibly TRBD1 or TRBD2 for D (5 bases each). Trimming removed 7 bases at V and 4 bases at J, with 18 bases between. The CDR3 is 15 amino acids. Germline V lookup: CDR1 SGDLS, CDR2 YYNGEE.

The CDR3 coding sequence is TGCAGCGTAGCCGGGACGGCCTCTCCGTGGGGGGCCAACGTCCTGACTTTC. Translated, it gives CSVAGTASPWGANVLTF. V gene TRBV29-1 combines with J gene TRBJ2-6; D possibly matches TRBD1 or TRBD2 (5 bases each). The germline V and J ends were trimmed by 6 bases and 4 bases, with 22 bases remaining between them. The germline gives CDR1 SQVTM, CDR2 ANQGSEA. The CDR3 is 17 amino acids.

This clonotype was seen more than once but under ten times. This CDR3 reads CASSLQFQETQYF. CDR3 coding DNA: TGTGCCAGCTCACTCCAGTTCCAGGAGACCCAGTACTTC. The rearrangement uses TRBV18 and TRBJ2-5; D is ambiguous. The ends were cut back, 4 bases at V and 5 bases at J, with 11 bases in the middle. Germline assignment: CDR1 KGHSH and CDR2 LQKENI. CDR3 length equals 13 residues. Full variable domain (remainder filled in from reference TRBV18 and TRBJ2-5): NAGVMQNPRHLVRRRGQEARLRCSPMKGHSHVYWYRQLPEEGLKFMVYLQKENIIDESGMPKERFSAEFPKEGPSILRIQQVVRGDSAAYFCASSLQFQETQYFGPGTRLLVL.

The chain links TRBV5-5 to TRBJ2-3; 9 bases line up with TRBD2. Germline V CDR1 and CDR2: SGHKS, YYEKEE (reference sequence). The CDR3 spans 16 residues. V trimming: 1 base; J trimming: 4 bases; junction bases outside the gene matches: 7. The CDR3, as DNA: TGTGCCAGCAGCTTGTCCCTTCTAGCGGGGTCAGATACGCAGTATTTT. This sequence encodes CASSLSLLAGSDTQYF.

This clonotype was recorded a few times. The rearrangement joins TRBV3-1 to TRBJ2-1; 9 bases map to TRBD2. CDR3 length: 16 residues. V dropped 6 bases and J dropped 5; count of bases not matched to a gene: 11. Germline V gene lookup returns CDR1 LGHDT and CDR2 YNNKEL (reference sequence). The CDR3 DNA reads as TGTGCCAGCAGTCCTTTGGTGACTAGCGGACACAATGAGCAGTTCTTC. Protein: CASSPLVTSGHNEQFF.

The chain couples TRBV7-9 to TRBJ2-7; perhaps TRBD1 as D (5 bases). Germline assignment: CDR1 SEHNR and CDR2 FQNEAQ (reference sequence). V gave up 10 bases and J gave up 2 bases, with 12 bases separating them. The CDR3 extends over 12 amino acids. The CDR3 is CATFGHPYEQYF. CDR3 coding DNA: TGTGCCACTTTTGGACACCCCTACGAGCAGTACTTC.